The present T cell receptor beta chain was sequenced within a study of blood T cell dynamics during melanoma immunotherapy. Study context: Standard first-line treatment here was pembrolizumab or nivolumab plus ipilimumab in metastatic melanoma.

Noted time point: week 3, after first cycle of checkpoint inhibitor. Apart from a couple of fast progressors, RECIST 1.1 response was judged 12 weeks post-infusion. The protocol was immunoSEQ multiplex PCR, while the TCRdb copy is restricted to in-frame clones and leaves out a portion. The sample includes approximately 20,000 clones, nearly 90% seen only once; the top ten take roughly 7.1%. This TCR was recovered from a human donor with melanoma. Sequences were derived from blood, sampled from a patient treated with checkpoint blockade.

The CDR3 DNA is TGTGCCATCAGTGGCTACGATTCCACTAACTATGGCTACACCTTC. This codes for CAISGYDSTNYGYTF. V usage is TRBV10-3 and J usage is TRBJ1-2, with D unresolved. The CDR3 is 15 amino acids. V lost 4 bases, J lost 0 bases, and 12 bases lay in between. Per germline, CDR1 ENHRY and CDR2 SYGVKD.